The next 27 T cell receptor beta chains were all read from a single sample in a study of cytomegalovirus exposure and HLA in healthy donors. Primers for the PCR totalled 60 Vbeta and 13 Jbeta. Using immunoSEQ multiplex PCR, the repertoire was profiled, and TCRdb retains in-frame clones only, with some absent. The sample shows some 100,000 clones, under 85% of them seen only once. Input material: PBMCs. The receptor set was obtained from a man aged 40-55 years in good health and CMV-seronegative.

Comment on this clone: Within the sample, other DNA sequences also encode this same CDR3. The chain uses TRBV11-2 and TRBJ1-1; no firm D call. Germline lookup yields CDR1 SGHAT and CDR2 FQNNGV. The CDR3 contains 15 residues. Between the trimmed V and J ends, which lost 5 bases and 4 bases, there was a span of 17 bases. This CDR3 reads CASSRFDGGSTEAFF. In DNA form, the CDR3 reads TGTGCCAGCAGCCGTTTTGACGGAGGGAGCACTGAAGCTTTCTTT.

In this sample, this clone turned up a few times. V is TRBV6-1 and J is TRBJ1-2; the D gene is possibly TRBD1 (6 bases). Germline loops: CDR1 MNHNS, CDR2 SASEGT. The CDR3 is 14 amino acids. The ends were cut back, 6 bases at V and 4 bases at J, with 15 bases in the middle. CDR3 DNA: TGTGCCAGCAGCACCCGGACAGAAGCCTATGGCTACACCTTC. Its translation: CASSTRTEAYGYTF.

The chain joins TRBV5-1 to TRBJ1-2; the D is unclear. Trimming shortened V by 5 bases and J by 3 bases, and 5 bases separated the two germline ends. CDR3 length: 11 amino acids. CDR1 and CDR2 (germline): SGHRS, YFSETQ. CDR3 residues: CASSNDYGYTF. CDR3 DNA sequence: TGCGCCAGCAGTAATGACTATGGCTACACCTTC.

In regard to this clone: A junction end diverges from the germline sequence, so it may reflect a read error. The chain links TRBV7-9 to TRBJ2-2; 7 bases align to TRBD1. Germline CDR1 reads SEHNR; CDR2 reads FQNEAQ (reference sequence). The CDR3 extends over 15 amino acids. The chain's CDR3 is CSSSMDRRNTGELFF. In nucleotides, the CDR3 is TGTTCCAGCAGCATGGACAGGAGAAACACCGGGGAGCTGTTTTTT.

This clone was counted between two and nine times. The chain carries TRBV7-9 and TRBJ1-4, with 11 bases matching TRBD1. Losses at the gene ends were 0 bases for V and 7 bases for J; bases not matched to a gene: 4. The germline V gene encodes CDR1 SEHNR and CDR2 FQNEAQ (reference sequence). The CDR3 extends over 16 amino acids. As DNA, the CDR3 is TGTGCCAGCAGCTTAGCCTCGGGACAGGGGGGTGAAAAACTGTTTTTT. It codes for CASSLASGQGGEKLFF.

The CDR3 sequence is CASSFDGGASYNEQFF. In DNA form, the CDR3 reads TGTGCCAGCAGCTTCGACGGGGGGGCCTCCTACAATGAGCAGTTCTTC. The chain joins TRBV7-3 to TRBJ2-1; 8 nucleotides agree with TRBD2. This CDR3 is built from 16 residues. The trim removed 3 bases at V and 0 bases at J, leaving 4 bases unmatched. Per the germline V gene, CDR1 is SGHTA and CDR2 is FQGTGA.

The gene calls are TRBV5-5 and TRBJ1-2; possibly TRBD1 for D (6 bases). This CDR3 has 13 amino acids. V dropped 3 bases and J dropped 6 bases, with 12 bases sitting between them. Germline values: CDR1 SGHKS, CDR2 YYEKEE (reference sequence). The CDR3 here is CASSSTGPNGYTF. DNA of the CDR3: TGTGCCAGCAGCTCCACAGGGCCGAATGGCTACACCTTC.

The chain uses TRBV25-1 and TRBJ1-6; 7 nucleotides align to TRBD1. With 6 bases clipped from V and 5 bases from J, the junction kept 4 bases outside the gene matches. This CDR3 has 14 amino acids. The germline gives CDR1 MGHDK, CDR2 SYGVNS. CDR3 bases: TGTGCCAGCAGGGGGGACAGCGATAATTCACCCCTCCACTTT. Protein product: CASRGDSDNSPLHF.

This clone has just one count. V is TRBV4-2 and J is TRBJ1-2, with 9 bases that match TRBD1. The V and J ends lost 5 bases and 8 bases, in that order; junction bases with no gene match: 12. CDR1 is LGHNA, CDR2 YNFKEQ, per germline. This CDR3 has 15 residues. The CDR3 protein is CASSGGTGNRRGYTF. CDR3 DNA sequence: TGTGCCAGCAGCGGGGGGACAGGGAACAGGCGAGGCTACACCTTC.

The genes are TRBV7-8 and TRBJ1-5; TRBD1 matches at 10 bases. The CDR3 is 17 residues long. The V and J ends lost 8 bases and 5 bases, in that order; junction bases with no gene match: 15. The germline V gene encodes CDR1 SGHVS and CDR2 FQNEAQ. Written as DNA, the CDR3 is TGTGCCAGCTCTATAATGGGGACAGGGGTAAGGGATCAGCCCCAGCATTTT. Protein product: CASSIMGTGVRDQPQHF. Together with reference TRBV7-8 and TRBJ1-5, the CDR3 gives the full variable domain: GAGVSQSPRYKVAKRGQDVALRCDPISGHVSLFWYQQALGQGPEFLTYFQNEAQLDKSGLPSDRFFAERPEGSVSTLKIQRTQQEDSAVYLCASSIMGTGVRDQPQHFGDGTRLSIL.

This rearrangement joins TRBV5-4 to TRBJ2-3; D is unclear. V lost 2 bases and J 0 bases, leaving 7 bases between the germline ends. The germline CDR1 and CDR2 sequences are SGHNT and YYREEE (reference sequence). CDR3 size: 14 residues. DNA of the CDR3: TGTGCCAGCAGCTTAACACCTAGCACAGATACGCAGTATTTT. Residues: CASSLTPSTDTQYF.

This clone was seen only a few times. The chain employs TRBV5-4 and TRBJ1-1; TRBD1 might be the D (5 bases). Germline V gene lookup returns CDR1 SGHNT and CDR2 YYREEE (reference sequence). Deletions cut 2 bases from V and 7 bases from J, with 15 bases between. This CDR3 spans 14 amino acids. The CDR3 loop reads CASSFDGPGGEAFF. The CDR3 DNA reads TGTGCCAGCAGCTTCGATGGTCCGGGGGGTGAAGCTTTCTTT.

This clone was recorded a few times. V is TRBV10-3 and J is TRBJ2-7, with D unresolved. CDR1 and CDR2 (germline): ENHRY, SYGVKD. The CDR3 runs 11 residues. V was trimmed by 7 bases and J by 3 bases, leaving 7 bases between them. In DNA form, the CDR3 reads TGTGCCATCACTGACAACTACGAGCAGTACTTC. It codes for CAITDNYEQYF.

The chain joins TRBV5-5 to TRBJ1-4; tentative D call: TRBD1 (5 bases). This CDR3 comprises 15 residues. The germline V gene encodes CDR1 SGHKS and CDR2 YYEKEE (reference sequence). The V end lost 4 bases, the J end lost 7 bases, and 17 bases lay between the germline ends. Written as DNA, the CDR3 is TGTGCCAGCAGCGAGAGGACACCCGGTTCTGAAAAACTGTTTTTT. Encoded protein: CASSERTPGSEKLFF.

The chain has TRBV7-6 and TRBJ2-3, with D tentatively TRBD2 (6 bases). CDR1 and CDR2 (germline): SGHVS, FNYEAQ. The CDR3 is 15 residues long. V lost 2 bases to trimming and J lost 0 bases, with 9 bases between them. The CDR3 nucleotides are TGTGCCAGCAGCTTATGGGGGGAGAGCACAGATACGCAGTATTTT. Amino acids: CASSLWGESTDTQYF.

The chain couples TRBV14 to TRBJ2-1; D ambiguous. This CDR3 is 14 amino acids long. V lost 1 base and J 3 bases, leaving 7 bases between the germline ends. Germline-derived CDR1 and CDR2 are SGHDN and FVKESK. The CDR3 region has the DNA TGTGCCAGCAGCCAAGGAGAGAACTACAATGAGCAGTTCTTC. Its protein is CASSQGENYNEQFF.

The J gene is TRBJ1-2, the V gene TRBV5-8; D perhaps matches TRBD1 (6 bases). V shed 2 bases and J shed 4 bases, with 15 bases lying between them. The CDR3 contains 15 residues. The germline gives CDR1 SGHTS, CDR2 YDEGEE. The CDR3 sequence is CASSFRQEKGYGYTF. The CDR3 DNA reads TGTGCCAGCAGCTTTAGACAGGAGAAAGGCTATGGCTACACCTTC. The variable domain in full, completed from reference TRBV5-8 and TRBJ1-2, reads EAGVTQSPTHLIKTRGQQATLRCSPISGHTSVYWYQQALGLGLQFLLWYDEGEERNRGNFPPRFSGRQFPNYSSELNVNALELEDSALYLCASSFRQEKGYGYTFGSGTRLTVV.

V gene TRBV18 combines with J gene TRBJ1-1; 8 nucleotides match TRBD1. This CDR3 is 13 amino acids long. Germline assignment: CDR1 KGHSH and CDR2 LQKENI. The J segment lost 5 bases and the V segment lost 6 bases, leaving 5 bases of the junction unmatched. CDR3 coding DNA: TGTGCCAGCTCCCAGGGGGCTCGAACTGAAGCTTTCTTT. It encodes CASSQGARTEAFF.

CDR3 amino acids: CAISESSGAANEKLFF. CDR3 sequence (DNA): TGTGCCATCAGTGAGTCGAGCGGGGCCGCTAATGAAAAACTGTTTTTT. The chain recombines TRBV10-3 with TRBJ1-4, with a possible D match to TRBD1 (5 bases). The CDR3 contains 16 residues. V dropped 0 bases and J dropped 3 bases, with 11 bases sitting between them. Germline values: CDR1 ENHRY, CDR2 SYGVKD.

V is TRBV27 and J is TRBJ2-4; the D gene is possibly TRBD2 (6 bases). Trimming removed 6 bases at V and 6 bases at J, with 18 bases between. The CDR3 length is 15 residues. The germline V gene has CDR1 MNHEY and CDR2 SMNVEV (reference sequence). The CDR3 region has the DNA TGTGCCAGCAGCCTATCTCAGGGAGGTCGAAACATTCAGTACTTC. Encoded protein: CASSLSQGGRNIQYF.

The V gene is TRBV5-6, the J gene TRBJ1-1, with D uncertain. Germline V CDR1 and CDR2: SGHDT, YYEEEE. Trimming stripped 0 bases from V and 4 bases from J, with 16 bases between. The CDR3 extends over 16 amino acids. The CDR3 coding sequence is TGTGCCAGCAGCTTGGAGATTGGGGAGGCGGCCACTGAAGCTTTCTTT. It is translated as CASSLEIGEAATEAFF.

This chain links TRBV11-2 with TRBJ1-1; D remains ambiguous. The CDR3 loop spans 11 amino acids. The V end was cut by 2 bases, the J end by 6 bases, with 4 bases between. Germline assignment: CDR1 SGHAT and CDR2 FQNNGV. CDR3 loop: CASSLFSEAFF. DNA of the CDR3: TGTGCCAGCAGCTTATTCTCTGAAGCTTTCTTT. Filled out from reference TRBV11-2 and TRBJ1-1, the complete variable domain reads EAGVAQSPRYKIIEKRQSVAFWCNPISGHATLYWYQQILGQGPKLLIQFQNNGVVDDSQLPKDRFSAERLKGVDSTLKIQPAKLEDSAVYLCASSLFSEAFFGQGTRLTVV.

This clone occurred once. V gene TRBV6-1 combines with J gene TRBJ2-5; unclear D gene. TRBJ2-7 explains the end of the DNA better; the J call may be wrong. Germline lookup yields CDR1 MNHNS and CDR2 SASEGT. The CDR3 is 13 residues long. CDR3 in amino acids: CASSDFQPYEQYF. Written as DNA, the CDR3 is TGTGCCAGCAGTGACTTTCAACCCTACGAGCAGTACTTC.

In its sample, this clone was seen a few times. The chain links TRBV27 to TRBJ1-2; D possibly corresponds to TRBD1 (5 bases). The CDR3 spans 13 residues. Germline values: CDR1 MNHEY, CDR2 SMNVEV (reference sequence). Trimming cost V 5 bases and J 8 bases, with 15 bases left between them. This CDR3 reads CASSPPGGSGYTF. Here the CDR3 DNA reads TGTGCCAGCAGTCCGCCGGGGGGGTCGGGCTACACCTTC.

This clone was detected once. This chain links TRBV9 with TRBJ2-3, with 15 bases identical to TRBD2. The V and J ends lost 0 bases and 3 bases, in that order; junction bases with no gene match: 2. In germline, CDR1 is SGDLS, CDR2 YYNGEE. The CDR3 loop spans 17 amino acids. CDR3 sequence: CASSVGTSGGGTDTQYF. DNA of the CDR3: TGTGCCAGCAGCGTAGGGACTAGCGGGGGGGGGACAGATACGCAGTATTTT.

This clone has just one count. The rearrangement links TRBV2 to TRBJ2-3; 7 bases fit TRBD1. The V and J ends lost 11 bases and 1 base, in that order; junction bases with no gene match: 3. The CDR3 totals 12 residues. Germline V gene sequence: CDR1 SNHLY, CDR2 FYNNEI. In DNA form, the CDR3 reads TGTGCCGCCGGACAGGGCACAGATACGCAGTATTTT. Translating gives CAAGQGTDTQYF.

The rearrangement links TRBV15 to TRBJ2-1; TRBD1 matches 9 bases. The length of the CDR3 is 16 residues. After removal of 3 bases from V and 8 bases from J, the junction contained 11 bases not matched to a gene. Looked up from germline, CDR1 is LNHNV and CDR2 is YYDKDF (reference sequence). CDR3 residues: CATSRISGQGLDEQFF. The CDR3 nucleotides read TGTGCCACCAGCAGGATATCGGGACAGGGACTCGATGAGCAGTTCTTC.